These T cell receptor beta chains were read from a single sample in a study of blood T cell repertoires in COVID-19. Assay: immunoSEQ multiplex PCR; the TCRdb copy retains only in-frame clones and omits some. The sample yields under 200,000 clones, roughly 80% seen once. The specimen sequenced was peripheral blood. All receptors come from a woman aged 40 to 50 with COVID-19, enrolled during active disease. Both conserved end residues are part of each CDR3. The D gene is left open where the match is weak. Clone size is given for some rows only: seen once, a few or many times, or a class if the clone is expanded.

>TRBD1|NA|TRBJ2-4|TRBV27
TGTGCCAGCAGGGCCGGGACAGTTACCAAAAACATTCAGTACTTC
CASRAGTVTKNIQYF
>TRBD2|NA|TRBJ2-5|TRBV7-6
TGTGCCAGCAGCTTATTTTGGCGGGAGGGAGAGACCCAGTACTTC
CASSLFWREGETQYF
>TRBD1|NA|TRBJ2-3|TRBV5-1
TGCGCCAGCAGCTTGGTAGGACAGGGAACAGATACGCAGTATTTT
CASSLVGQGTDTQYF
>NA|once|TRBJ1-1|TRBV30
TGTGCCTGGAGGTTGGCCGGGGTGCTTGGGACTGAAGCTTTCTTT
CAWRLAGVLGTEAFF
>NA|NA|TRBJ1-1|TRBV6-6
TGTGCCAGCAGTTACCCCAAAAGGGGCTGGGACACTGAAGCTTTCTTT
CASSYPKRGWDTEAFF
>TRBD2|NA|TRBJ2-1|TRBV6-1
TGTGCCAGCAGTGATCCGGGACTAGCGGGCCATCGATCCTACAATGAGCAGTTCTTC
CASSDPGLAGHRSYNEQFF
>TRBD1|few|TRBJ1-1|TRBV11-1
TGTGCCAGCAGCCAACGACAGGGGAATAGGGAAGCTTTCTTT
CASSQRQGNREAFF
>TRBD1|NA|TRBJ2-3|TRBV24-1
TGTGCCACCAGTGACGGGACAGGGGGTAGCACAGATACGCAGTATTTT
CATSDGTGGSTDTQYF
>TRBD2|NA|TRBJ2-5|TRBV10-3
TGTGCCATCAGCCCTCGACTAGCTCAAGAGAGCCAGTACTTC
CAISPRLAQESQYF
>NA|few|TRBJ1-1|TRBV3-1/TRBV3-2
TGTGCCAGCAGGGCCGGGACTTCGAACACTGAAGCTTTCTTT
CASRAGTSNTEAFF
>NA|NA|TRBJ1-5|TRBV6-5
TGTGCCAGCTGGGGGGGAGCGAATCGGCCCCAGCATTTT
CASWGGANRPQHF
>TRBD1|NA|TRBJ1-5|TRBV6-4
TGTGCCAGCAGTGACTTCTCCCGACAGGGGGGGCTTCGGCAGCCCCAGCATTTT
CASSDFSRQGGLRQPQHF
>NA|NA|TRBJ1-1|TRBV3-1/TRBV3-2
TGTGCCAGCAGCCGGCAGGTAAACACTGAAGCTTTCTTT
CASSRQVNTEAFF
>NA|NA|TRBJ2-1|TRBV6-5
TGTGCCAGTGCCGGGGGTAACTCCTACAATGAGCAGTTCTTC
CASAGGNSYNEQFF
>NA|NA|TRBJ1-1|TRBV6-2/TRBV6-3
TGTGCCAGCAGTCTCCCCCGCCCGGGCACTGAAGCTTTCTTT
CASSLPRPGTEAFF
>NA|once|TRBJ2-1|TRBV25-1
TGTGCCAGCAGTGAAGAGGTCTCCTACAATGAGCAGTTCTTC
CASSEEVSYNEQFF